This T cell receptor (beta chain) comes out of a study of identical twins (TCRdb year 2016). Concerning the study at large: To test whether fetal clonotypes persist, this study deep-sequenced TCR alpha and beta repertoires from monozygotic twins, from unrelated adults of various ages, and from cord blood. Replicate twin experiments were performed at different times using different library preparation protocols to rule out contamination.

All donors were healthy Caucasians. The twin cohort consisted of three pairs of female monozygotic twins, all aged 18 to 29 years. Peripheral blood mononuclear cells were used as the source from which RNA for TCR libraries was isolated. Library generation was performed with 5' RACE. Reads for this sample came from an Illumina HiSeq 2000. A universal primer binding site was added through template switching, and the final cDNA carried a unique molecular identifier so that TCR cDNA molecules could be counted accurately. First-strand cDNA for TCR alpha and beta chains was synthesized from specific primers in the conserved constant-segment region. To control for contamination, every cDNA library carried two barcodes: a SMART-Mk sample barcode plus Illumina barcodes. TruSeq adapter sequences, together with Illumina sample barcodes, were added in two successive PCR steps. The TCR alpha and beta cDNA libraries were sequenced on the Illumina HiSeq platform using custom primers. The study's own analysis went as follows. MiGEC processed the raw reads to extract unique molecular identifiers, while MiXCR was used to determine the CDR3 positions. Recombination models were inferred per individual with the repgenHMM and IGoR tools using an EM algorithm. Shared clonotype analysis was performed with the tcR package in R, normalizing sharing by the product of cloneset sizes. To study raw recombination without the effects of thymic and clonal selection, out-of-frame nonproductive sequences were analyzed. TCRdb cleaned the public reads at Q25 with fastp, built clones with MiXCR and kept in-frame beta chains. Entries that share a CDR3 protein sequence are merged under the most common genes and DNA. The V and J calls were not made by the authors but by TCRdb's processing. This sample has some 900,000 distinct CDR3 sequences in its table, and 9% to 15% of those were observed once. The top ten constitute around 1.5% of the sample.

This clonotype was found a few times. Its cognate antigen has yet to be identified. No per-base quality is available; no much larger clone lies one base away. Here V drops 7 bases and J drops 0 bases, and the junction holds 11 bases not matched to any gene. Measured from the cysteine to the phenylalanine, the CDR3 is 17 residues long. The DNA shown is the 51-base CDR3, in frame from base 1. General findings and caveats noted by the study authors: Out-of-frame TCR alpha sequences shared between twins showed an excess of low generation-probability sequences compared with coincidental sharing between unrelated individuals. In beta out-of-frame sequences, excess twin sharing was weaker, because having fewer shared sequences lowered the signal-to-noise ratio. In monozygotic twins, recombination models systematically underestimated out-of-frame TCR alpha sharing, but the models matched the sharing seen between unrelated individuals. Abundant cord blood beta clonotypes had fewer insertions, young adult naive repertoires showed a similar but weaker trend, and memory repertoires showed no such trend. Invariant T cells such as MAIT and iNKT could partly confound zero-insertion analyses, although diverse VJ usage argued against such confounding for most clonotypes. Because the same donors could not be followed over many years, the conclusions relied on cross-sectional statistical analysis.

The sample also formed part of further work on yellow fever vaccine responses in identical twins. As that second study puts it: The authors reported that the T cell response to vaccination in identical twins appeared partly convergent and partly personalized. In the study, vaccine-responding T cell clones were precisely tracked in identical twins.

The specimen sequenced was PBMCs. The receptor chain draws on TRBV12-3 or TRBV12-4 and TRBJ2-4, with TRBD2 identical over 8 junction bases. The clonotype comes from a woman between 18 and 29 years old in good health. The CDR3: CASTSSGAGGAKNIQYF. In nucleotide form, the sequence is TGTGCCAGCACCTCGAGCGGTGCGGGAGGAGCCAAAAACATTCAGTACTTC.